Given below is one T cell receptor beta chain in context. This CDR3 is 15 amino acids long. V was shortened by 0 bases and J by 2 bases, with 9 bases between the two germline ends. Germline-derived CDR1 and CDR2 are SGHAT and FQNNGV. This specimen belongs to a study of blood T cell repertoires in COVID-19. Background on the study: COVID-19 samples from acute and convalescent phases originated in the United States, Italy and Spain.

Authors' processing steps: Estimation of nucleated cell counts relied on the amplification of reference gene primers. Assay used: immunoSEQ multiplex PCR; TCRdb lists only in-frame clones, some missing. Clone size and V and J calls were adopted from that table, with D and trimming inferred from the DNA. The sample lists a few hundred thousand clones, 70% to 90% occurring once. The source material was peripheral blood. This clonotype was sampled from a man aged 35 to 55 with acute or convalescent COVID-19. V usage is TRBV11-2 and J usage is TRBJ2-3, with D possibly being TRBD2 (6 bases). The CDR3 reads CASSLELLATDTQYF. In DNA, the CDR3 is TGTGCCAGCAGCTTAGAATTACTAGCCACAGATACGCAGTATTTT. Using reference TRBV11-2 and TRBJ2-3 for the parts outside the CDR3, the full variable domain is EAGVAQSPRYKIIEKRQSVAFWCNPISGHATLYWYQQILGQGPKLLIQFQNNGVVDDSQLPKDRFSAERLKGVDSTLKIQPAKLEDSAVYLCASSLELLATDTQYFGPGTRLTVL.